What follows are 31 T cell receptor beta chains derived from one specimen sequenced in a study of T cell responses to AZD1222 COVID-19 vaccine. Method: immunoSEQ multiplex PCR; TCRdb's copy keeps in-frame clones and lacks some. The sample lists about 83,000 clones; roughly 83% were seen once. The sequences come from peripheral blood, collected on day 0 of AZD1222 vaccination. These receptors were collected from an adult in good health.

This chain connects TRBV19 to TRBJ1-5, with D possibly TRBD1 on 5 matching bases. Germline V gene sequence: CDR1 LNHDA, CDR2 SQIVND (reference sequence). Trimming took off 3 bases at V and 2 bases at J, with 14 bases between the two ends. This CDR3 region has 16 residues. The CDR3, as DNA: TGTGCCAGTAGTATGGGGGGGACCCGGGGCAATCAGCCCCAGCATTTT. This encodes CASSMGGTRGNQPQHF. Together with reference TRBV19 and TRBJ1-5, the CDR3 gives the full variable domain: DGGITQSPKYLFRKEGQNVTLSCEQNLNHDAMYWYRQDPGQGLRLIYYSQIVNDFQKGDIAEGYSVSREKKESFPLTVTSAQKNPTAFYLCASSMGGTRGNQPQHFGDGTRLSIL.

The genes are TRBV10-3 and TRBJ2-3, with 7 nucleotides matching TRBD2. Unmatched junction bases numbered 8, after V lost 3 bases and J lost 8 bases. This CDR3 has 14 amino acids. Per germline, CDR1 ENHRY and CDR2 SYGVKD. CDR3 nucleotide sequence: TGTGCCATCAGTGAAATCGGCGGGGGATCTACGCAGTATTTT. Translating gives CAISEIGGGSTQYF.

This clone occurred once. J is TRBJ1-6 and V is TRBV6-5; 8 bases align to TRBD1. The CDR3 length is 15 residues. CDR1 MNHEY and CDR2 SVGAGI come from the germline V gene. CDR3 sequence (DNA): TGTGCTTCACAGCGACAGGGGACGGGTAATTCACCCCTCCACTTT. This translates into CASQRQGTGNSPLHF.

V usage is TRBV15 and J usage is TRBJ2-3, with D uncertain. Germline V gene sequence: CDR1 LNHNV, CDR2 YYDKDF (reference sequence). The CDR3 has 18 amino acids. Trimming took 2 bases from V and 4 from J, leaving 22 bases between them. This chain's CDR3 is CATSRYPPGPTSADTQYF. The CDR3 coding sequence is TGTGCCACCAGCAGATACCCACCCGGGCCCACCAGCGCAGATACGCAGTATTTT. The full variable domain, with the rest looked up from reference TRBV15 and TRBJ2-3, is DAMVIQNPRYQVTQFGKPVTLSCSQTLNHNVMYWYQQKSSQAPKLLFHYYDKDFNNEADTPDNFQSRRPNTSFCFLDIRSPGLGDTAMYLCATSRYPPGPTSADTQYFGPGTRLTVL.

V and J are TRBV9 and TRBJ2-7; TRBD1 aligns across 7 bases. The germline gives CDR1 SGDLS, CDR2 YYNGEE. V gave up 2 bases and J gave up 0 bases; unmatched junction bases: 5. CDR3 size: 15 residues. The CDR3: CASSVGDRVSYEQYF. The CDR3 DNA reads TGTGCCAGCAGCGTGGGGGACAGAGTCTCCTACGAGCAGTACTTC.

The gene calls are TRBV4-3 and TRBJ1-6; 7 nucleotides line up with TRBD1. The V segment lost 1 base and the J segment 7 bases; nucleotides outside the gene matches: 4. The germline CDR1 and CDR2 sequences are LGHNA and YSLEER. The CDR3 has 15 residues. CDR3 loop: CASSQAPQGNSPLHF. CDR3 nucleotide sequence: TGCGCCAGCAGCCAAGCTCCACAGGGGAATTCACCCCTCCACTTT.

V and J are TRBV7-6 and TRBJ2-1; D is unresolved. There are 13 residues in the CDR3. Germline CDR1 is SGHVS and CDR2 is FNYEAQ. Deletions cut 5 bases from V and 7 bases from J, with 12 bases between. The CDR3 protein is CASSQAPINEQFF. Written as DNA, the CDR3 is TGTGCCAGCAGCCAGGCCCCCATTAATGAGCAGTTCTTC.

The V gene is TRBV28, the J gene TRBJ1-5; D gene uncertain. V lost 5 bases and J lost 3, with 23 bases in between. The CDR3 consists of 18 residues. Germline lookup yields CDR1 MDHEN and CDR2 SYDVKM. The CDR3, as DNA: TGTGCCAGCAGTCGTAGAATGTCTGGGCCCCTCTCCAATCAGCCCCAGCATTTT. Amino acid sequence: CASSRRMSGPLSNQPQHF.

V and J are TRBV7-9 and TRBJ1-4, with 8 bases lining up with TRBD1. V lost 3 bases and J lost 8; bases outside the gene matches: 8. CDR3 length equals 15 residues. Per the germline V gene, CDR1 is SEHNR and CDR2 is FQNEAQ (reference sequence). CDR3 DNA sequence: TGTGCCAGCAGCTTGCCCGCAGGGGGCACGGAAAAACTGTTTTTT. Translated, it gives CASSLPAGGTEKLFF.

The rearrangement joins TRBV5-1 to TRBJ2-7, with unresolved D. The V and J ends lost 0 bases and 2 bases respectively, with 9 bases between them. The germline V gene encodes CDR1 SGHRS and CDR2 YFSETQ. The CDR3 runs 14 residues. The CDR3 sequence is CASSLDSLTYEQYF. In DNA form, the CDR3 reads TGCGCCAGCAGCTTGGACAGTCTCACCTACGAGCAGTACTTC. Complete variable domain (other parts from reference TRBV5-1 and TRBJ2-7): KAGVTQTPRYLIKTRGQQVTLSCSPISGHRSVSWYQQTPGQGLQFLFEYFSETQRNKGNFPGRFSGRQFSNSRSEMNVSTLELGDSALYLCASSLDSLTYEQYFGPGTRLTVT.

The V and J genes are TRBV7-9 and TRBJ2-7; no reliable D call. This CDR3 region has 13 residues. From germline, CDR1 is SEHNR and CDR2 FQNEAQ (reference sequence). Trimming pared 4 bases from V and 2 bases from J, leaving 9 bases between. The CDR3 protein is CASSSGRTYEQYF. In nucleotides, the CDR3 is TGTGCCAGCAGCTCCGGCAGGACCTACGAGCAGTACTTC.

This chain joins TRBV9 and TRBJ2-3, with TRBD2 identical over 12 bases. The CDR3 spans 17 residues. V was pared by 0 bases and J by 2 bases, with 4 bases of the junction left unmatched. Germline CDR1 reads SGDLS; CDR2 reads YYNGEE. The CDR3: CASSVDLAGGITDTQYF. The CDR3 DNA is TGTGCCAGCAGCGTAGACCTAGCGGGAGGGATCACAGATACGCAGTATTTT.

CDR3 in amino acids: CASRDRLAGPRDQYF. CDR3 DNA: TGTGCCAGCAGAGACCGACTAGCGGGCCCGAGAGACCAGTACTTC. This chain links TRBV5-4 with TRBJ2-5, with 10 bases lining up with TRBD2. Looked up from germline, CDR1 is SGHNT and CDR2 is YYREEE (reference sequence). With V trimmed by 5 bases and J by 10 bases, 14 bases remained unmatched. The CDR3 has 15 amino acids.

The rearrangement links TRBV4-1 to TRBJ1-4, with TRBD1 matching over 11 bases. Germline-derived CDR1 and CDR2 are MGHRA and YSYEKL. The CDR3 is 18 residues long. Germline trimming cut 4 bases from V and 8 bases from J; bases unmatched to any gene: 15. The CDR3 loop reads CASSPGQGAGIVWEKLFF. In DNA form, the CDR3 reads TGCGCCAGCAGCCCCGGACAGGGGGCGGGTATTGTATGGGAAAAACTGTTTTTT.

The chain carries TRBV7-2 and TRBJ2-7, with 9 bases that match TRBD2. CDR1 SGHTA and CDR2 FQGNSA come from the germline V gene. This CDR3 has 16 amino acids. The V and J ends lost 0 bases and 3 bases, in that order; junction bases with no gene match: 6. The CDR3 protein is CASSLAASGMLYEQYF. The CDR3, as DNA: TGTGCCAGCAGCTTAGCGGCTAGCGGGATGCTCTACGAGCAGTACTTC.

The chain has TRBV19 and TRBJ1-2; D is unresolved. This CDR3 comprises 12 residues. Germline CDR1 and CDR2: LNHDA and SQIVND (reference sequence). Trimming removed 6 bases at V and 4 bases at J, with 9 bases between. The CDR3 region has the DNA TGTGCCAGTAGCGACAATCTCTATGGCTACACCTTC. This sequence encodes CASSDNLYGYTF.

V gene TRBV23-1 combines with J gene TRBJ2-3; 8 positions match TRBD1. TRBV23-1 qualifies as an ORF whose function is uncertain. The CDR3 is made up of 17 amino acids. Losses at the gene ends were 1 base for V and 0 bases for J; bases not matched to a gene: 6. This CDR3 reads CASSQFQTGASTDTQYF. The CDR3 coding sequence is TGCGCCAGCAGTCAATTCCAGACAGGGGCAAGCACAGATACGCAGTATTTT.

The chain combines TRBV7-3 with TRBJ1-2; 8 bases are a match to TRBD1. With V trimmed by 5 bases and J by 3 bases, 5 bases remained unmatched. Per the germline V gene, CDR1 is SGHTA and CDR2 is FQGTGA. This CDR3 comprises 14 residues. CDR3 loop: CASSQDRADYGYTF. The CDR3 region has the DNA TGTGCCAGCAGCCAGGACAGGGCGGACTATGGCTACACCTTC.

V gene TRBV5-1 combines with J gene TRBJ1-2; D is possibly TRBD1 (6 bases). V was clipped by 3 bases and J by 4 bases, with 13 bases between them. Germline-derived CDR1 and CDR2 are SGHRS and YFSETQ. The CDR3 contains 14 residues. The CDR3 protein is CASSSQGRGYGYTF. In DNA, the CDR3 is TGCGCCAGCAGCTCACAGGGACGGGGCTATGGCTACACCTTC.

The chain has TRBV30 and TRBJ1-1; D ambiguous. CDR3 size: 10 residues. V was clipped by 8 bases and J by 12 bases, with 16 bases between them. The germline V gene encodes CDR1 GTSNPN and CDR2 SVGIG (reference sequence). The CDR3 DNA reads as TGTGCCGCCTCGCCGGGCGAGTCTTTCTTT. Protein sequence: CAASPGESFF.

V and J are TRBV21-1 and TRBJ1-2. TRBV21-1 is described as a pseudogene. CDR3 size: 14 residues. The CDR3 region has the DNA TGTGCCAGCAGCACGGAGGAGTTTAACTATGGCTACACCTTC. Residues: CASSTEEFNYGYTF.

This chain joins TRBV28 and TRBJ1-4, with D possibly being TRBD1 (5 bases). V dropped 3 bases and J dropped 3 bases, with 26 bases sitting between them. The CDR3 consists of 20 residues. In germline, CDR1 is MDHEN, CDR2 SYDVKM. The CDR3 here is CASSFYWGEAPGRPNEKLFF. CDR3 DNA: TGTGCCAGCAGTTTTTATTGGGGCGAGGCGCCAGGGCGCCCTAATGAAAAACTGTTTTTT.

This clone appeared a few times. This chain links TRBV30 with TRBJ1-5; D ambiguous. The V and J ends lost 0 bases and 0 bases respectively, with 15 bases between them. This CDR3 region has 17 residues. Looked up from germline, CDR1 is GTSNPN and CDR2 is SVGIG (reference sequence). CDR3 sequence (DNA): TGTGCCTGGAGTGTAATGGTAGGCACTTATAGCAATCAGCCCCAGCATTTT. Translating gives CAWSVMVGTYSNQPQHF.

Details on this clone: The sample holds other DNA sequences that translate to the same CDR3. The rearrangement links TRBV5-1 to TRBJ1-4, with D maybe TRBD1 (5 bases). Germline CDR1 is SGHRS and CDR2 is YFSETQ. CDR3 length: 13 residues. With 4 bases removed from V and 4 bases from J, the gap between germline ends came to 8 bases. CDR3 DNA sequence: TGCGCCAGCAGCGGGGGGTTTAATGAAAAACTGTTTTTT. Residues: CASSGGFNEKLFF.

The chain has TRBV28 and TRBJ2-7; D possibly corresponds to TRBD2 (6 bases). Trimming left V 2 bases short and J 3 bases short, with 14 bases between. The CDR3 runs to 15 residues. CDR1 is MDHEN and CDR2 is SYDVKM in the germline V gene. The CDR3 reads CASSLGVGGNYEQYF. The DNA for the CDR3 is TGTGCCAGCAGTTTAGGCGTGGGGGGAAACTACGAGCAGTACTTC. Looking up the rest from reference TRBV28 and TRBJ2-7 gives the full variable domain: DVKVTQSSRYLVKRTGEKVFLECVQDMDHENMFWYRQDPGLGLRLIYFSYDVKMKEKGDIPEGYSVSREKKERFSLILESASTNQTSMYLCASSLGVGGNYEQYFGPGTRLTVT.

The rearrangement joins TRBV3-1 (or the pseudogene TRBV3-2) to TRBJ2-2, with 9 bases aligning to TRBD2. CDR1 is LGHDT, CDR2 YNNKEL, per germline (reference sequence). The V and J ends lost 1 base and 6 bases, in that order; junction bases with no gene match: 9. This CDR3 is built from 17 residues. Here the CDR3 reads CASSQGLAGGQPGELFF. For the CDR3, the DNA is TGTGCCAGCAGCCAAGGCTTGGCGGGGGGGCAGCCCGGGGAGCTGTTTTTT.

This chain joins TRBV5-1 and TRBJ1-6; D is ambiguous. In germline, CDR1 is SGHRS, CDR2 YFSETQ. Trimming removed 3 bases at V and 9 bases at J, with 16 bases between. The CDR3 is 15 amino acids. The chain's CDR3 is CASSSWTGRASPLHF. The CDR3 bases are TGCGCCAGCAGCTCCTGGACGGGCCGGGCTTCACCCCTCCACTTT.

V gene TRBV6-2 or TRBV6-3 combines with J gene TRBJ1-1; D is ambiguous. This CDR3 has 14 residues. Germline lookup yields CDR1 MNHEY and CDR2 SVGEGT. Deletions cut 2 bases from V and 0 bases from J, with 7 bases between. CDR3 DNA sequence: TGTGCCAGCAGTTACCCAGCTATGAACACTGAAGCTTTCTTT. Its protein product is CASSYPAMNTEAFF.

In this sample, this clone turned up once. The rearrangement joins TRBV27 to TRBJ2-5; D unresolved. The CDR3 length is 14 residues. V was shortened by 5 bases and J by 0 bases, with 10 bases between the two germline ends. The germline CDR1 and CDR2 sequences are MNHEY and SMNVEV (reference sequence). The CDR3, as DNA: TGTGCCAGCAGTCCCTACTTGTACCAAGAGACCCAGTACTTC. Translated, it gives CASSPYLYQETQYF.

This clone was counted only a few times. The chain combines TRBV3-1 (or the pseudogene TRBV3-2) with TRBJ1-1; no clear D gene. Per the germline V gene, CDR1 is LGHDT and CDR2 is YNNKEL (reference sequence). This CDR3 is built from 14 residues. The V gene lost 3 bases and the J gene lost 0 bases, with 8 bases spanning the gap. CDR3 bases: TGTGCCAGCAGCCAGGGGAGCCTGAACACTGAAGCTTTCTTT. It is translated as CASSQGSLNTEAFF.

V is TRBV5-4 and J is TRBJ2-7, with 12 bases lining up with TRBD2. Germline V gives CDR1 SGHNT, CDR2 YYREEE (reference sequence). V trimming: 4 bases; J trimming: 4 bases; junction bases outside the gene matches: 6. The CDR3 contains 15 residues. The CDR3 DNA sequence: TGTGCCAGCAGCAGGGCCGGGACTAGCGGGTACGAGCAGTACTTC. Protein sequence: CASSRAGTSGYEQYF.